These 9 T cell receptor beta chains share one sample of origin, sequenced in a study of blood T cell repertoires in COVID-19 (dated by TCRdb to the early 2020s). The library relied on the immunoSEQ multiplex PCR assay. TCRdb took this table from immuneACCESS and kept in-frame rearrangements with V and J called. Such tables lack part of the clones; where checked against another copy, unresolved V genes explain under half of the gap, and the rest is unexplained. The sample has 250,000 to 300,000 clones on record, approximately 91% of them singletons. Clones ranked in the top ten supply under 3% of the sample. The sequenced material came from PBMCs or T cells enriched from blood (not recorded which). The receptors derive from a woman between 40 and 50 years old with acute COVID-19.

This chain connects TRBV9 to TRBJ2-3; tentatively, D is TRBD2 (6 bases). The CDR3 length is 15 residues. Germline V lookup: CDR1 SGDLS, CDR2 YYNGEE. V dropped 0 bases and J dropped 2 bases, with 10 bases sitting between them. The CDR3 DNA reads as TGTGCCAGCAGCGTAGGGGCTAGCGACACAGATACGCAGTATTTT. Amino acid sequence: CASSVGASDTDTQYF.

The chain joins TRBV5-6 to TRBJ2-1, with 7 bases lining up with TRBD2. The V and J ends lost 0 bases and 3 bases, in that order; junction bases with no gene match: 3. Germline V lookup: CDR1 SGHDT, CDR2 YYEEEE. The length of the CDR3 is 15 residues. The CDR3 loop is CASSLAPGGYNEQFF. The CDR3 nucleotides are TGTGCCAGCAGCTTGGCCCCGGGGGGCTACAATGAGCAGTTCTTC.

This sequence joins TRBV30 and TRBJ2-5; 7 nucleotides line up with TRBD2. The germline CDR1 and CDR2 sequences are GTSNPN and SVGIG (reference sequence). The CDR3 totals 13 residues. Trimming cost V 3 bases and J 7 bases; bases outside gene matches: 8. The CDR3 region has the DNA TGTGCCTGGAGGGGCGGGAGCCTAGGGACCCAGTACTTC. Encoded protein: CAWRGGSLGTQYF.

V and J are TRBV5-1 and TRBJ2-7; 9 nucleotides match TRBD1. The CDR3 loop spans 11 amino acids. Germline V gene sequence: CDR1 SGHRS, CDR2 YFSETQ. Trimming removed 5 bases from V and 12 bases from J; junction bases left unmatched: 6. CDR3 sequence: CASSSGQGLYF. In DNA form, the CDR3 reads TGCGCCAGCAGTTCGGGACAGGGTCTGTACTTC.

V is TRBV9 and J is TRBJ2-1; D perhaps matches TRBD1 (6 bases). The CDR3 sequence is 16 residues long. V gave up 3 bases and J gave up 2 bases, with 15 bases separating them. In germline, CDR1 is SGDLS, CDR2 YYNGEE. The CDR3 here is CASSAKSGQAYNEQFF. CDR3 bases: TGTGCCAGCAGCGCGAAATCGGGACAAGCCTACAATGAGCAGTTCTTC.

The V and J genes are TRBV2 and TRBJ2-2; 10 nucleotides match TRBD2. This CDR3 spans 13 amino acids. In germline, CDR1 is SNHLY, CDR2 FYNNEI. J lost 5 bases, V lost 6 bases, and 0 bases had no gene match. The CDR3 coding sequence is TGTGCCAGCAGGACTAGCGGGACCGGGGAGCTGTTTTTT. As protein: CASRTSGTGELFF. Combining the CDR3 with reference TRBV2 and TRBJ2-2 gives the whole variable domain EPEVTQTPSHQVTQMGQEVILRCVPISNHLYFYWYRQILGQKVEFLVSFYNNEISEKSEIFDDQFSVERPDGSNFTLKIRSTKLEDSAMYFCASRTSGTGELFFGEGSRLTVL.

The chain recombines TRBV18 with TRBJ1-1, with 7 positions matching TRBD1. The CDR3 sequence is 13 residues long. Germline V CDR1 and CDR2: KGHSH, LQKENI. V lost 1 base and J lost 5; bases outside the gene matches: 1. The CDR3 DNA reads as TGTGCCAGCTCACCACACAGGGGTACTGAAGCTTTCTTT. It translates to CASSPHRGTEAFF.

The chain combines TRBV2 with TRBJ1-1, with TRBD1 as a possible D gene (6 bases). The CDR3 has 14 residues. Between the trimmed V and J ends, which lost 3 bases and 3 bases, there was a span of 11 bases. Germline V gene data show CDR1 as SNHLY and CDR2 as FYNNEI. The CDR3 loop reads CASSDEGTHTEAFF. CDR3 coding DNA: TGTGCCAGCAGTGACGAGGGGACACACACTGAAGCTTTCTTT.

V gene TRBV24-1 combines with J gene TRBJ1-4; D is uncertain. The V end lost 3 bases, the J end lost 6 bases, and 13 bases lay between the germline ends. The V gene's germline CDR1 is KGHDR and CDR2 SFDVKD. This CDR3 region has 15 residues. The chain's CDR3 is CATSDQQSGDEKLFF. CDR3 in DNA: TGTGCCACCAGTGATCAACAGTCCGGGGATGAAAAACTGTTTTTT.